These 18 T cell receptor beta chains originate from one sample sequenced in a study of PD-L1 blockade in urothelial cancer. Sequenced by immunoSEQ multiplex PCR; TCRdb stores in-frame clones only, minus some. The table lists tens of thousands of clones, roughly 87% of them singletons. The sample's time point: pretreatment peripheral blood. The input for sequencing was PBMCs, taken around atezolizumab (anti-PD-L1) treatment. All receptors derive from a woman aged 60-75 years with urothelial cancer.

The chain combines TRBV6-1 with TRBJ2-5; 9 bases are a match to TRBD1. V gave up 2 bases and J gave up 2 bases; unmatched junction bases: 6. Germline CDR1 and CDR2: MNHNS and SASEGT. This CDR3 spans 16 amino acids. CDR3 sequence: CASSEQIGTGQETQYF. The CDR3 DNA is TGTGCCAGCAGTGAACAGATTGGGACAGGGCAAGAGACCCAGTACTTC.

The chain employs TRBV11-2 and TRBJ2-7; no firm D call. The V gene's germline CDR1 is SGHAT and CDR2 FQNNGV. CDR3 length: 13 amino acids. The V end lost 6 bases, the J end lost 3 bases, and 12 bases lay between the germline ends. The CDR3 DNA sequence: TGTGCCAGCAGTTTCGGTCGGTTCTACGAGCAGTACTTC. Translated: CASSFGRFYEQYF.

J is TRBJ1-2 and V is TRBV11-2, with 10 bases matching TRBD1. The length of the CDR3 is 16 residues. V gave up 4 bases and J gave up 4 bases; unmatched junction bases: 9. Germline CDR1 and CDR2: SGHAT and FQNNGV. The DNA for the CDR3 is TGTGCCAGCAGCTCGCCGACAGGGGGCGCGGGCTATGGCTACACCTTC. Protein: CASSSPTGGAGYGYTF.

This sequence joins TRBV27 and TRBJ2-1; 8 nucleotides line up with TRBD1. Germline CDR1 reads MNHEY; CDR2 reads SMNVEV (reference sequence). The ends lost 6 bases at V and 6 bases at J; junction bases unmatched: 7. The CDR3 loop spans 14 amino acids. CDR3 residues: CASRLGQGVNEQFF. CDR3 in DNA: TGTGCCAGCAGATTAGGACAGGGAGTCAATGAGCAGTTCTTC.

This clone came up a few times. The V gene is TRBV7-2, the J gene TRBJ1-3, with 7 bases lining up with TRBD1. The CDR3 consists of 19 residues. V lost 4 bases and J lost 1; bases outside the gene matches: 16. Germline assignment: CDR1 SGHTA and CDR2 FQGNSA. CDR3 amino acids: CASSSNFRQGILSGNTIYF. The CDR3 bases are TGTGCCAGCAGCTCCAACTTCCGACAGGGTATATTGTCTGGAAACACCATATATTTT.

This clone appeared once. The gene calls are TRBV6-5 and TRBJ1-5; TRBD1 is a possible D gene (6 bases). CDR1 and CDR2 from the germline V gene are MNHEY and SVGAGI. This CDR3 has 14 residues. With 6 bases removed from V and 4 bases from J, the gap between germline ends came to 13 bases. The CDR3 loop is CASRTRGYNQPQHF. Here the CDR3 DNA reads TGTGCCAGCAGGACCAGGGGATATAATCAGCCCCAGCATTTT.

In its sample, this clone was seen once. The gene calls are TRBV7-2 and TRBJ2-7; D is possibly TRBD2 (5 bases). V was clipped by 6 bases and J by 4 bases, with 22 bases between them. The germline V gene has CDR1 SGHTA and CDR2 FQGNSA. CDR3 size: 16 residues. CDR3 amino acids: CASSLSGIGNSYEQYF. The CDR3 DNA reads TGTGCCAGCAGTCTATCGGGGATCGGAAACTCTTACGAGCAGTACTTC.

J is TRBJ1-1 and V is TRBV18; no reliable D call. The germline V gene encodes CDR1 KGHSH and CDR2 LQKENI. The CDR3 totals 11 residues. Between the trimmed V and J ends, which lost 3 bases and 3 bases, there was a span of 2 bases. The CDR3 DNA reads TGTGCCAGCTCACCCGACACTGAAGCTTTCTTT. Protein product: CASSPDTEAFF.

The V and J genes are TRBV6-7 and TRBJ1-3; D call uncertain. TRBV6-7 belongs to the ORF category, with a function that is uncertain. V was cut by 2 bases and J by 2 bases, with 13 bases left in between. The CDR3 is 16 amino acids. As DNA, the CDR3 is TGTGCCAGCAGTTACGGCCCGGAGAAGGCTGGAAACACCATATATTTT. This sequence encodes CASSYGPEKAGNTIYF.

J is TRBJ2-7 and V is TRBV11-2; TRBD1 agrees at 7 bases. Germline V lookup: CDR1 SGHAT, CDR2 FQNNGV. The V gene end was trimmed by 5 bases and the J gene end by 3 bases; junction bases not matched to a gene: 10. The CDR3 is made up of 15 amino acids. The DNA for the CDR3 is TGTGCCAGCAGCCTTACCTGGGACAGTCTCTACGAGCAGTACTTC. It is translated as CASSLTWDSLYEQYF.

This clone was seen once. The chain recombines TRBV5-6 with TRBJ1-4; the D gene is possibly TRBD1 (6 bases). Germline V gene sequence: CDR1 SGHDT, CDR2 YYEEEE. The CDR3 has 15 residues. V was clipped by 0 bases and J by 7 bases, with 13 bases between them. The CDR3 sequence: CASSLASAGVEKLFF. In DNA, the CDR3 is TGTGCCAGCAGCTTGGCCTCGGCAGGGGTTGAAAAACTGTTTTTT.

The chain has TRBV28 and TRBJ1-5, with 8 positions matching TRBD1. Germline CDR1 MDHEN, CDR2 SYDVKM. The V gene end was trimmed by 3 bases and the J gene end by 4 bases; junction bases not matched to a gene: 17. This CDR3 contains 19 residues. The CDR3 spells CASSFEFGPGTGLNQPQHF. The CDR3 nucleotides are TGTGCCAGCAGTTTTGAATTCGGTCCGGGGACAGGACTAAATCAGCCCCAGCATTTT.

V usage is TRBV7-9 and J usage is TRBJ1-4; D remains unclear. In germline, CDR1 is SEHNR, CDR2 FQNEAQ (reference sequence). The CDR3 has 14 amino acids. The V gene lost 2 bases and the J gene lost 5 bases, with 9 bases spanning the gap. The CDR3 loop is CASSLNSLNEKLFF. DNA for the CDR3: TGTGCCAGCAGCTTAAACAGCCTCAATGAAAAACTGTTTTTT. Together with reference TRBV7-9 and TRBJ1-4, the CDR3 gives the full variable domain: DTGVSQNPRHKITKRGQNVTFRCDPISEHNRLYWYRQTLGQGPEFLTYFQNEAQLEKSRLLSDRFSAERPKGSFSTLEIQRTEQGDSAMYLCASSLNSLNEKLFFGSGTQLSVL.

There are a few counts of this clone. The chain employs TRBV23-1 and TRBJ2-7, with D possibly being TRBD2 (5 bases). TRBV23-1 is sorted into the ORF group, with uncertain function. Trimming left V 7 bases short and J 0 bases short, with 16 bases between. This CDR3 is built from 15 residues. The CDR3 loop reads CASTRRCGFSYEQYF. CDR3 DNA sequence: TGCGCCAGCACTCGGCGTTGCGGGTTCTCCTACGAGCAGTACTTC.

The V call is TRBV11-3, the J call TRBJ1-1, with unresolved D. This CDR3 region has 13 residues. The V gene's germline CDR1 is SGHNT and CDR2 YENEEA. Between the trimmed V and J ends, which lost 3 bases and 0 bases, there was a span of 5 bases. The DNA for the CDR3 is TGTGCCAGCAGCTTTTCTGTGAACACTGAAGCTTTCTTT. Amino acid sequence: CASSFSVNTEAFF.

The chain recombines TRBV27 with TRBJ1-5; D is unresolved. Germline V gene sequence: CDR1 MNHEY, CDR2 SMNVEV (reference sequence). V dropped 3 bases and J dropped 9 bases, with 12 bases sitting between them. The CDR3 consists of 13 residues. CDR3 DNA: TGTGCCAGCAGTTTCTCCTCCAGTCGGCCCCAGCATTTT. It yields the protein CASSFSSSRPQHF.

This clone was observed a single time. The chain has TRBV6-5 and TRBJ2-3; weak D call: TRBD1 (6 bases). The CDR3 loop spans 12 amino acids. Trimming removed 5 bases from V and 7 bases from J, with 10 bases in between. The V gene's germline CDR1 is MNHEY and CDR2 SVGAGI. CDR3 protein: CASSRGTNTQYF. The DNA for the CDR3 is TGTGCCAGCAGTCGTGGGACAAATACGCAGTATTTT.

This chain links TRBV6-5 with TRBJ2-4, with 8 bases identical to TRBD1. This CDR3 is built from 15 residues. V was pared by 0 bases and J by 9 bases, with 7 bases of the junction left unmatched. Germline V CDR1 and CDR2: MNHEY, SVGAGI. CDR3 DNA sequence: TGTGCCAGCAGTTACTCGGCAGGGGGCCAGGGCATTCAGTACTTC. It is translated as CASSYSAGGQGIQYF.